This record looks at one T cell receptor beta chain sequence and its context. Its specificity is not known. The entry originates in a study of long-term antiretroviral therapy in people with HIV. General study results and limits: Repertoires looked antigen-experienced, with only a slight naive shift after ART.

The libraries were made with immunoSEQ v3.0 at survey level. Profiled with immunoSEQ multiplex PCR; TCRdb holds only in-frame clones, not every one. The sample lists around 35,000 clones, roughly three quarters seen once, with approximately 8.4% in the top ten. The sequencing here drew on unsorted PBMCs, taken 3.1 years after starting antiretroviral therapy. The sequence was collected from a woman between 50 and 59 years old with HIV.

CDR3 bases: TGCGCCAGCAGCTTGACAGGGAATGGCTACACCTTC. Its translation is CASSLTGNGYTF. The V call is TRBV5-1, the J call TRBJ1-2, with D perhaps matching TRBD1 (6 bases). Trimming stripped 1 base from V and 6 bases from J, with 7 bases between. From germline, CDR1 is SGHRS and CDR2 YFSETQ. The CDR3 contains 12 residues. Drawing the rest from reference TRBV5-1 and TRBJ1-2, the complete variable domain is KAGVTQTPRYLIKTRGQQVTLSCSPISGHRSVSWYQQTPGQGLQFLFEYFSETQRNKGNFPGRFSGRQFSNSRSEMNVSTLELGDSALYLCASSLTGNGYTFGSGTRLTVV.